Presented here are 24 T cell receptor beta chains from one specimen sequenced in a study of T-cell reconstitution after alpha-beta-depleted transplantation in children. Library preparation (for TCRbeta) was performed with unique molecular identifiers. One entry per CDR3 protein, called by TCRdb with MiXCR from the PCR reads. The data show 230,000 or so distinct CDR3 sequences, around 13% seen once. The starting material was PBMCs from the stem cell graft donor, obtained from the stem cell graft. All receptors derive from a human donor who donated a stem cell graft to a child with acute lymphoblastic leukemia.

This clonotype was seen repeatedly, ten times or more. The V and J genes are TRBV25-1 and TRBJ2-7; D gene unclear. V lost 1 base, J lost 1 base, and 11 bases lay in between. Germline-derived CDR1 and CDR2 are MGHDK and SYGVNS. The CDR3 extends over 15 amino acids. Here the CDR3 reads CASSELGSPSYEQYF. The CDR3 nucleotides are TGTGCCAGCAGTGAATTAGGCAGTCCGTCCTACGAGCAGTACTTC.

Only a few counts were recorded for this clonotype. This chain uses TRBV6-5 with TRBJ1-6; D possibly corresponds to TRBD1 (6 bases). The germline gives CDR1 MNHEY, CDR2 SVGAGI. The CDR3 contains 17 residues. Trimming took 4 bases from V and 9 from J, leaving 22 bases between them. DNA of the CDR3: TGTGCCAGCAGTTCCACGGCCGGGGGAGGGGGTGGTTCACCCCTCCACTTT. The encoded protein is CASSSTAGGGGGSPLHF.

This clonotype occurred many times. The V and J genes are TRBV9 and TRBJ2-7; D gene uncertain. Germline loops: CDR1 SGDLS, CDR2 YYNGEE. Trimming took 4 bases from V and 0 from J, leaving 11 bases between them. This CDR3 contains 14 residues. CDR3 in amino acids: CASSPSLSSYEQYF. The CDR3 nucleotides are TGTGCCAGCAGCCCCTCTTTAAGCTCCTACGAGCAGTACTTC.

This clonotype has a count of ten or more. This chain joins TRBV6-5 and TRBJ2-7; 9 bases match TRBD2. The CDR3 runs 17 residues. The junction had 15 bases not matched to a gene; V was cut back by 6 bases and J by 3 bases. Germline V gene data show CDR1 as MNHEY and CDR2 as SVGAGI. The CDR3 loop is CASSPGNSGLASYEQYF. The CDR3, as DNA: TGTGCCAGCAGCCCCGGAAACAGTGGACTAGCGAGCTACGAGCAGTACTTC.

In its sample, this clonotype was seen many times. This chain joins TRBV20-1 and TRBJ1-5; a possible D gene is TRBD1 (6 bases). This CDR3 comprises 14 residues. Trimming left V 1 base short and J 3 bases short, with 10 bases between. CDR1 is DFQATT and CDR2 is SNEGSKA in the germline V gene (reference sequence). The CDR3 region has the DNA TGCAGTGCTAGAGCTGGGGGCTTCAATCAGCCCCAGCATTTT. Amino acid sequence: CSARAGGFNQPQHF.

The rearrangement joins TRBV28 to TRBJ2-7; D remains unclear. V was clipped by 10 bases and J by 4 bases, with 11 bases between them. Germline V gene lookup returns CDR1 MDHEN and CDR2 SYDVKM. This CDR3 has 11 residues. The CDR3 spells CAITTAYEQYF. Written as DNA, the CDR3 is TGTGCCATCACAACAGCATACGAGCAGTACTTC.

The table lists this clonotype with many counts. The chain combines TRBV5-1 with TRBJ2-3; D is uncertain. V was cut by 0 bases and J by 7 bases, with 3 bases left in between. The CDR3 spans 11 residues. CDR1 and CDR2 (germline): SGHRS, YFSETQ. The CDR3 nucleotides read TGCGCCAGCAGCTTGGAACATACGCAGTATTTT. This codes for CASSLEHTQYF.

This clonotype was counted many times. The CDR3, as DNA: TGTGCCAGCACTCACAGGGCCAACTATGGCTACACCTTC. Encoded protein: CASTHRANYGYTF. The rearrangement joins TRBV9 to TRBJ1-2; maybe TRBD1 (6 bases). CDR1 and CDR2 (germline): SGDLS, YYNGEE. V gave up 6 bases and J gave up 2 bases, with 11 bases separating them. The CDR3 contains 13 residues.

This clonotype was seen repeatedly, ten times or more. This CDR3 reads CAIRGLGTPDTQYF. The DNA for the CDR3 is TGTGCCATCAGGGGCCTTGGGACGCCAGATACGCAGTATTTT. The rearrangement uses TRBV10-3 and TRBJ2-3; D could derive from TRBD1 or TRBD2 (5 bases each). Germline values: CDR1 ENHRY, CDR2 SYGVKD. The CDR3 is 14 residues long. V shed 6 bases and J shed 4 bases, with 14 bases lying between them.

This clonotype has ten or more counts. This sequence joins TRBV4-1 and TRBJ2-2; D is ambiguous. There are 12 residues in the CDR3. V lost 6 bases and J 5 bases, leaving 7 bases between the germline ends. Germline assignment: CDR1 MGHRA and CDR2 YSYEKL. CDR3 nucleotides: TGCGCCAGCAGGAACGGGACCGGGGAGCTGTTTTTT. Translation gives CASRNGTGELFF.

This clonotype was counted a single time. The gene calls are TRBV6-2 or TRBV6-3 and TRBJ1-1; no clear D. Germline-derived CDR1 and CDR2 are MNHEY and SVGEGT. This CDR3 contains 12 residues. The ends were cut back, 5 bases at V and 11 bases at J, with 15 bases in the middle. This CDR3 is CASSDGVIGAFF. CDR3 nucleotides: TGTGCCAGCAGTGACGGAGTCATCGGGGCTTTCTTT.

This clonotype was picked up many times. The genes are TRBV5-1 and TRBJ1-5; weak D call: TRBD1 (6 bases). V was pared by 4 bases and J by 7 bases, with 15 bases between. The V gene's germline CDR1 is SGHRS and CDR2 YFSETQ. This CDR3 is built from 14 residues. CDR3: CASSPEGGLQPQHF. CDR3 nucleotide sequence: TGCGCCAGCAGCCCCGAGGGGGGTTTGCAGCCCCAGCATTTT. The whole variable domain, remainder taken from reference TRBV5-1 and TRBJ1-5, is KAGVTQTPRYLIKTRGQQVTLSCSPISGHRSVSWYQQTPGQGLQFLFEYFSETQRNKGNFPGRFSGRQFSNSRSEMNVSTLELGDSALYLCASSPEGGLQPQHFGDGTRLSIL.

In its sample, this clonotype was seen a few times. This rearrangement joins TRBV4-2 to TRBJ2-7, with 7 bases aligning to TRBD1. The CDR3 is 16 amino acids. V shed 4 bases, J shed 5 bases, and the junction held 14 bases outside the gene matches. Germline V gene lookup returns CDR1 LGHNA and CDR2 YNFKEQ. The CDR3 DNA reads TGTGCCAGCAGCCCGGAACCCCGCGACAGGGCCAACGAGCAGTACTTC. This codes for CASSPEPRDRANEQYF.

The chain's CDR3 is CSARGTGRSGANVLTF. CDR3 sequence (DNA): TGCAGTGCTAGAGGGACAGGACGCTCTGGGGCCAACGTCCTGACTTTC. This rearrangement joins TRBV20-1 to TRBJ2-6; 7 bases are shared with TRBD1. V gave up 1 base and J gave up 0 bases; unmatched junction bases: 3. The CDR3 contains 16 residues. CDR1 and CDR2 (germline): DFQATT, SNEGSKA (reference sequence).

This clonotype was detected many times. The chain couples TRBV20-1 to TRBJ2-1; D is perhaps TRBD2 (6 bases). The CDR3 sequence is 12 residues long. The V and J ends lost 6 bases and 9 bases respectively, with 15 bases between them. Germline CDR1 and CDR2: DFQATT and SNEGSKA (reference sequence). The CDR3 nucleotides are TGCAGTGCCGAACCGGGACTGATTGAGCAGTTCTTC. It codes for CSAEPGLIEQFF.

The gene calls are TRBV6-1 and TRBJ2-6, with 11 bases that match TRBD1. The trim removed 3 bases at V and 2 bases at J, leaving 0 bases unmatched. The CDR3 contains 16 residues. In germline, CDR1 is MNHNS, CDR2 SASEGT. The CDR3 sequence is CASSEGQGAGANVLTF. CDR3 bases: TGTGCCAGCAGTGAGGGACAGGGGGCTGGGGCCAACGTCCTGACTTTC.

This clonotype was counted many times. The chain carries TRBV20-1 and TRBJ1-1; D is possibly TRBD1 (6 bases). V lost 1 base to trimming and J lost 7 bases, with 10 bases between them. This CDR3 contains 12 residues. CDR1 is DFQATT and CDR2 is SNEGSKA in the germline V gene (reference sequence). CDR3 region: CSARGDNREAFF. The DNA for the CDR3 is TGCAGTGCTAGAGGGGACAACCGTGAAGCTTTCTTT.

Many counts were recorded for this clonotype. The chain couples TRBV6-5 to TRBJ2-5; D ambiguous. CDR3 length: 15 amino acids. Germline V gives CDR1 MNHEY, CDR2 SVGAGI. V lost 0 bases and J 0 bases, leaving 8 bases between the germline ends. In nucleotides, the CDR3 is TGTGCCAGCAGTTACTCGACGTTGTACCAAGAGACCCAGTACTTC. It is translated as CASSYSTLYQETQYF.

In this sample, this clonotype turned up many times. This chain links TRBV9 with TRBJ2-3; D is unresolved. V was trimmed by 1 base and J by 2 bases, leaving 5 bases between them. The CDR3 spans 13 residues. Germline V lookup: CDR1 SGDLS, CDR2 YYNGEE. In DNA form, the CDR3 reads TGTGCCAGCAGCGTATCCTTCACAGATACGCAGTATTTT. Protein: CASSVSFTDTQYF.

This clonotype was recorded many times. The chain has TRBV12-3 or TRBV12-4 and TRBJ2-3; D possibly corresponds to TRBD1 (6 bases). V lost 5 bases and J lost 4, with 13 bases in between. The CDR3 contains 14 residues. The DNA for the CDR3 is TGTGCCAGCAGTGAAAACAGGGACCCAGATACGCAGTATTTT. This encodes CASSENRDPDTQYF.

This clonotype was counted at least ten times. This chain links TRBV29-1 with TRBJ1-4; tentative D call: TRBD1 (6 bases). Per germline, CDR1 SQVTM and CDR2 ANQGSEA. The CDR3 runs 12 residues. V lost 4 bases and J 8 bases, leaving 11 bases between the germline ends. The CDR3 sequence is CSVAQGREKLFF. The CDR3 DNA reads as TGCAGCGTTGCCCAGGGGAGGGAAAAACTGTTTTTT.

This clonotype was seen ten or more times. The chain carries TRBV5-1 and TRBJ2-7, with 11 bases matching TRBD2. Per the germline V gene, CDR1 is SGHRS and CDR2 is YFSETQ. The CDR3 loop spans 15 amino acids. J gave up 2 bases and V 6 bases, and 7 bases lay outside the gene matches. The CDR3 here is CASTENSGGAYEQYF. CDR3 nucleotide sequence: TGCGCCAGCACGGAGAATAGCGGGGGGGCCTACGAGCAGTACTTC.

In this sample, this clonotype turned up many times. This chain connects TRBV7-9 to TRBJ2-1, with D tentatively TRBD2 (5 bases). This CDR3 has 14 amino acids. Trimming removed 11 bases from V and 4 bases from J, with 18 bases in between. Per germline, CDR1 SEHNR and CDR2 FQNEAQ (reference sequence). CDR3 bases: TGTGCCGTACCAGGTCGGGGTACGTACAATGAGCAGTTCTTC. It encodes CAVPGRGTYNEQFF.

The gene calls are TRBV4-3 and TRBJ1-2, with D maybe TRBD1 (5 bases). The CDR3 extends over 14 amino acids. The germline CDR1 and CDR2 sequences are LGHNA and YSLEER. The V and J ends lost 4 bases and 4 bases respectively, with 13 bases between them. CDR3 DNA sequence: TGCGCCAGCAGCCCGGGGGGGGTACTCTATGGCTACACCTTC. This gives the protein CASSPGGVLYGYTF.